This T cell receptor (beta chain) is from a study of T cell repertoires in cytomegalovirus infection. For the study at large: Both recently identified HLA-C-restricted and well-studied HLA-B-restricted CMV epitopes were used in the study. General study points: CMV-specific TCR beta clonotypes restricted by HLA-C were the ones dominating the ex vivo response.

A single count supports this clonotype. Its antigen is not identified. TCRdb processed the reads anew with MiXCR; each CDR3 protein has one entry. The table includes approximately 770,000 distinct CDR3 sequences, about 28% detected once. After removal of 1 base from V and 9 bases from J, the junction contained 10 bases not matched to a gene. Germline assignment: CDR1 SNHLY and CDR2 FYNNEI. The CDR3 spans 15 residues. The sequence came from a human donor in good health (CMV status not recorded). Some clones in this sample may be carry-over from other donors' samples. The sequencing here drew on cultured CD8+ T cells from PBMCs, taken from culture after CMV antigen stimulation. The rearrangement links TRBV2 to TRBJ1-1; 8 bases fit TRBD1. The CDR3 sequence is CASSEVGQDSVKAFF. The DNA of the CDR3 is TGTGCCAGCAGTGAAGTGGGACAGGACTCCGTCAAAGCTTTCTTT.